These T cell receptor beta chains were read from a single sample in a study of T cell changes during pregnancy in multiple sclerosis. Some clones are missing from TCRdb's copy, which holds only in-frame ones; the method was immunoSEQ multiplex PCR. The sample yields about 94,000 clones, 94% seen once. Sequenced here: peripheral blood, sampled in the third trimester of pregnancy. The receptors stem from a female donor with multiple sclerosis, enrolled in a pregnancy study. Each CDR3 is given with its conserved first and last residue.

TRBV28	CASSSSTGITYGYTF
TRBV5-4	CASSAGGTGGDNEQFF
TRBV5-6	CASSPGGVSYGYTF
TRBV6-5	CASSRQARGYEQYF
TRBV9	CASSATGDTEAFF
TRBV28	CASSLYTGELFF
TRBV6-5	CASSPDRAANYGYTF
TRBV9	CASSVGVRGEGDEQYF
TRBV7-2	CASNPMRGGSEQFF
TRBV7-9	CASSYYTDYEQYF
TRBV6-1	CASSEETGLNQPQHF
TRBV7-9	CASSFTGEETEAFF
TRBV4-1	CASSPTLSLGTNQETQYF
TRBV5-8	CASSSRAGSRGYTF